This passage covers 3 T cell receptor beta chains from one sample sequenced in a study of blood T cells in healthy people across ages. Combining a sample-barcoded 5' primer with a J-beta primer mix, a second PCR ran for 7 to 11 cycles. TCRdb recomputed calls from the 5' RACE reads with MiXCR, one row per CDR3 protein. The top ten hold roughly 37% of the sample, which has around 750,000 distinct CDR3 sequences, about 53% seen once. The specimen was blood. These TCRs come from a man older than 75 in good health.

The chain combines TRBV28 with TRBJ1-6, with D unresolved. V was clipped by 3 bases and J by 0 bases, with 9 bases between them. The germline CDR1 and CDR2 sequences are MDHEN and SYDVKM. The CDR3 sequence is 16 residues long. CDR3 region: CASSFWESSYNSPLHF. The CDR3, as DNA: TGTGCCAGCAGTTTCTGGGAGAGCTCCTATAATTCACCCCTCCACTTT.

This clonotype has more than one count but fewer than ten. This chain joins TRBV11-2 and TRBJ1-1; D gene ambiguous. The CDR3 contains 16 residues. The germline CDR1 and CDR2 sequences are SGHAT and FQNNGV. V lost 4 bases and J 1 base, leaving 16 bases between the germline ends. The CDR3 loop reads CASSSMGGPTNTEAFF. Written as DNA, the CDR3 is TGTGCCAGCAGCTCGATGGGAGGGCCGACGAACACTGAAGCTTTCTTT. The full variable domain, with the rest looked up from reference TRBV11-2 and TRBJ1-1, is EAGVAQSPRYKIIEKRQSVAFWCNPISGHATLYWYQQILGQGPKLLIQFQNNGVVDDSQLPKDRFSAERLKGVDSTLKIQPAKLEDSAVYLCASSSMGGPTNTEAFFGQGTRLTVV.

The gene calls are TRBV28 and TRBJ2-3; TRBD2 matches 11 bases. J was trimmed by 4 bases and V by 6 bases; bases with no gene match: 15. This CDR3 is built from 18 residues. Germline loops: CDR1 MDHEN, CDR2 SYDVKM. CDR3 nucleotide sequence: TGTGCCAGCAGCCAGCGGATACTAGCGGGAGTGTTTGCAGATACGCAGTATTTT. Amino acid sequence: CASSQRILAGVFADTQYF.